Listed below are T cell receptor beta chains from one sample, sequenced in a study of OX40 agonist ivuxolimab in advanced cancers. Profiled with immunoSEQ multiplex PCR; TCRdb holds only in-frame clones, not every one. Here the sample spans fewer than 80,000 clones, roughly four fifths being singletons. Sequenced here: CD4+ or CD8+ T cells sorted from blood, sampled in a trial of the OX40 agonist ivuxolimab. These receptors all stem from an adult with an advanced solid tumor such as melanoma, head and neck, liver or kidney cancer. CDR3s include the opening cysteine and the closing phenylalanine or tryptophan. A D gene is named only where the DNA matches it firmly.

j_call: TRBJ2-1
d_call: TRBD2
v_call: TRBV27
cdr3_aa: CASGLPGLAGKGEQFF
cdr3_nt: TGTGCCAGCGGATTACCGGGACTAGCGGGTAAGGGTGAGCAGTTCTTC

j_call: TRBJ1-1
d_call: TRBD1
v_call: TRBV18
cdr3_aa: CASSPSTGQAFF
cdr3_nt: TGTGCCAGCTCACCGTCGACAGGGCAAGCTTTCTTT

j_call: TRBJ1-2
d_call: TRBD1
v_call: TRBV7-2
cdr3_aa: CASSLAPGQNYGYTF
cdr3_nt: TGTGCCAGCAGCTTAGCGCCGGGACAGAACTATGGCTACACCTTC

j_call: TRBJ1-5
d_call: TRBD1
v_call: TRBV7-9
cdr3_aa: CASSPTGTSNQPQHF
cdr3_nt: TGTGCCAGCAGCCCGACAGGGACGAGCAATCAGCCCCAGCATTTT

j_call: TRBJ2-3
d_call: NA
v_call: TRBV2
cdr3_aa: CASSGPRRGPDTQYF
cdr3_nt: TGTGCCAGCAGTGGGCCGCGGCGAGGCCCAGATACGCAGTATTTT

j_call: TRBJ2-1
d_call: TRBD1
v_call: TRBV6-5
cdr3_aa: CASSRDRGNEQFF
cdr3_nt: TGTGCCAGCAGCCGGGACAGGGGCAATGAGCAGTTCTTC

j_call: TRBJ1-1
d_call: NA
v_call: TRBV5-4
cdr3_aa: CAASGANTEAFF
cdr3_nt: TGTGCCGCTTCCGGTGCTAACACTGAAGCTTTCTTT

j_call: TRBJ2-5
d_call: TRBD2
v_call: TRBV19
cdr3_aa: CASSIRLAGGPETQYF
cdr3_nt: TGTGCCAGTAGTATCCGACTAGCGGGAGGGCCTGAGACCCAGTACTTC

j_call: TRBJ2-1
d_call: TRBD2
v_call: TRBV4-3
cdr3_aa: CASSKGLGPKEQFF
cdr3_nt: TGCGCCAGCAGCAAGGGACTAGGCCCAAAAGAGCAGTTCTTC

j_call: TRBJ2-2
d_call: NA
v_call: TRBV19
cdr3_aa: CASSTTGSTGELFF
cdr3_nt: TGTGCCAGTAGTACCACAGGGAGCACCGGGGAGCTGTTTTTT

j_call: TRBJ1-6
d_call: NA
v_call: TRBV6-5
cdr3_aa: CASGLGLNSPLHF
cdr3_nt: TGTGCCAGCGGACTTGGACTGAATTCACCCCTCCACTTT

j_call: TRBJ1-1
d_call: NA
v_call: TRBV27
cdr3_aa: CASSLSGGTEAFF
cdr3_nt: TGTGCCAGCAGTTTGTCGGGGGGGACTGAAGCTTTCTTT

j_call: TRBJ2-5
d_call: TRBD1
v_call: TRBV12-5
cdr3_aa: CASGATGAPKETQYF
cdr3_nt: TGTGCTAGTGGCGCGACAGGGGCTCCAAAAGAGACCCAGTACTTC